This T cell receptor (beta chain) was sequenced for a study of preoperative IRX-2 immunotherapy in early breast cancer. This clone has a single count. Libraries were prepared by immunoSEQ multiplex PCR; TCRdb keeps only in-frame clonotypes and omits some of them. The table shows some 32,000 clones, with roughly four fifths occurring only once. There are 14 residues in the CDR3. Germline values: CDR1 SQVTM, CDR2 ANQGSEA. With V trimmed by 7 bases and J by 1 base, 7 bases remained unmatched. Sample treatment: preoperative locoregional IRX-2 cytokine immunotherapy. Patients received preoperative, locoregional IRX-2 cytokine immunotherapy in a phase Ib study.

This clonotype was sampled from a human donor with breast cancer. The chain joins TRBV29-1 to TRBJ2-3; 8 bases align to TRBD1. Sequencing used lymph node tissue, obtained from a patient treated with IRX-2 immunotherapy. The CDR3 coding sequence is TGCAGCGGCCAGTCGGGACAGGGCACAGATACGCAGTATTTT. This translates into CSGQSGQGTDTQYF.